The clone carrying this TCR beta chain has ten or more counts. The entry originates in a study of spatial heterogeneity in lung cancer. The germline gives CDR1 GTSNPN, CDR2 SVGIG (reference sequence). The CDR3 is 15 amino acids. V shed 3 bases and J 5 bases; nucleotides not matched to a gene: 4. Time point described: blood at routine non-recurrence follow-up after resection. TCRdb reprocessed the 5' RACE reads via MiXCR and lists one record per CDR3 protein. Here the sample spans about 18,000 distinct CDR3 sequences, about 8.9% being singletons. V and J are TRBV30 and TRBJ2-5, with 15 bases matching TRBD2. Material: PBMCs, obtained at follow-up. The TCR comes from a male donor with early-stage non-small cell lung cancer. The CDR3: CAWRRGTSGGETQYF. The CDR3 nucleotides read TGTGCCTGGAGGCGCGGGACTAGCGGGGGGGAGACCCAGTACTTC.